These 20 T cell receptor beta chains were sequenced from one sample in a study of blood T cell repertoires in COVID-19. Sequencing used immunoSEQ multiplex PCR; TCRdb keeps in-frame clones, though not all of them. Here the sample spans about 42,000 clones, approximately 91% being singletons. The sample was peripheral blood. These receptor sequences come from a human donor in a cohort sampled during active COVID-19.

The chain recombines TRBV15 with TRBJ1-2; 9 bases align to TRBD1. Germline CDR1 reads LNHNV; CDR2 reads YYDKDF (reference sequence). V lost 5 bases to trimming and J lost 4 bases; unmatched junction nucleotides: 5. The CDR3 spans 14 residues. The CDR3 bases are TGTGCCACCAGCGGGGGGACAGGGACCTATGGCTACACCTTC. Translation gives CATSGGTGTYGYTF.

The gene calls are TRBV7-2 and TRBJ1-6; 8 positions agree with TRBD1. Germline V gene data show CDR1 as SGHTA and CDR2 as FQGNSA. The CDR3 is 15 amino acids. The V gene end was trimmed by 5 bases and the J gene end by 7 bases; junction bases not matched to a gene: 7. CDR3 protein: CASSAMTGANSPLHF. CDR3 bases: TGTGCCAGCAGCGCGATGACAGGGGCCAATTCACCCCTCCACTTT.

V and J are TRBV5-6 and TRBJ2-7; 9 bases fit TRBD1. CDR1 is SGHDT, CDR2 YYEEEE, per germline. V was clipped by 2 bases and J by 9 bases; unmatched bases: 6. The CDR3 extends over 13 amino acids. CDR3 loop: CASSLPGTGRQYF. The CDR3 DNA sequence: TGTGCCAGCAGCTTACCCGGGACAGGGAGGCAGTACTTC. Full variable domain (remainder filled in from reference TRBV5-6 and TRBJ2-7): DAGVTQSPTHLIKTRGQQVTLRCSPKSGHDTVSWYQQALGQGPQFIFQYYEEEERQRGNFPDRFSGHQFPNYSSELNVNALLLGDSALYLCASSLPGTGRQYFGPGTRLTVT.

The chain has TRBV4-3 and TRBJ2-7; tentative D call: TRBD1 (6 bases). V was pared by 4 bases and J by 10 bases, with 17 bases between. The CDR3 has 13 residues. Germline V CDR1 and CDR2: LGHNA, YSLEER. CDR3 amino acids: CASSPAAGALQYF. As DNA, the CDR3 is TGCGCCAGCAGCCCCGCGGCAGGGGCCCTACAGTACTTC.

A single count supports this clone. This chain connects TRBV4-1 to TRBJ1-1; weak D call: TRBD1 (6 bases). CDR3 length: 15 residues. The germline V gene encodes CDR1 MGHRA and CDR2 YSYEKL. V shed 2 bases and J shed 0 bases, with 10 bases lying between them. CDR3 loop: CASSQSTGLNTEAFF. The CDR3 DNA sequence: TGCGCCAGCAGCCAATCGACAGGACTGAACACTGAAGCTTTCTTT.

This chain uses TRBV5-6 with TRBJ2-7; D is perhaps TRBD2 (5 bases). Per the germline V gene, CDR1 is SGHDT and CDR2 is YYEEEE. This CDR3 is built from 13 residues. Trimming took 4 bases from V and 2 from J, leaving 10 bases between them. CDR3 DNA: TGTGCCAGCAGCCTGACCGGGACCTACGAGCAGTACTTC. Its protein product is CASSLTGTYEQYF.

V usage is TRBV27 and J usage is TRBJ2-1; D is possibly TRBD1 (6 bases). Trimming took 5 bases from V and 0 from J, leaving 14 bases between them. This CDR3 has 16 amino acids. Germline CDR1 is MNHEY and CDR2 is SMNVEV (reference sequence). The CDR3 reads CASSPRTVSSYNEQFF. The CDR3 nucleotides are TGTGCCAGCAGTCCAAGGACAGTTAGCTCCTACAATGAGCAGTTCTTC.

The rearrangement uses TRBV19 and TRBJ1-3; D unclear. Between the trimmed V and J ends, which lost 3 bases and 7 bases, there was a span of 16 bases. The V gene's germline CDR1 is LNHDA and CDR2 SQIVND (reference sequence). CDR3 length: 15 residues. CDR3 residues: CASSIGPFSGNTIYF. CDR3 DNA sequence: TGTGCCAGTAGTATTGGGCCGTTTTCGGGGAACACCATATATTTT.

J is TRBJ1-6 and V is TRBV9, with D tentatively TRBD1 (6 bases). Trimming removed 0 bases from V and 10 bases from J, with 11 bases in between. This CDR3 contains 14 residues. The germline V gene has CDR1 SGDLS and CDR2 YYNGEE. CDR3 residues: CASSVGTASSPLHF. The CDR3 coding sequence is TGTGCCAGCAGCGTAGGGACAGCGAGCTCACCCCTCCACTTT.

The V call is TRBV6-5, the J call TRBJ1-6; 7 bases are shared with TRBD1. Germline V gene sequence: CDR1 MNHEY, CDR2 SVGAGI. The junction had 1 base not matched to a gene; V was cut back by 4 bases and J by 1 base. The CDR3 sequence is 15 residues long. For the CDR3, the DNA is TGTGCCAGCAGTTCGACAGGGTCCTATAATTCACCCCTCCACTTT. Amino acid sequence: CASSSTGSYNSPLHF.

The V call is TRBV13, the J call TRBJ2-7; D perhaps matches TRBD1 (6 bases). The ends were cut back, 6 bases at V and 5 bases at J, with 29 bases in the middle. The CDR3 loop spans 18 amino acids. Germline loops: CDR1 PRHDT, CDR2 FYEKMQ (reference sequence). This chain's CDR3 is CASSPIRGTFPPGDEQYF. Written as DNA, the CDR3 is TGTGCCAGCAGTCCGATCAGGGGTACCTTCCCCCCGGGTGACGAGCAGTACTTC.

The rearrangement links TRBV5-1 to TRBJ2-7; D is uncertain. The germline V gene encodes CDR1 SGHRS and CDR2 YFSETQ. This CDR3 is built from 14 residues. V lost 1 base, J lost 7 bases, and 15 bases lay in between. The CDR3 DNA reads TGCGCCAGCAGCTTGTTAGCTACCCCTAGTGAGCAGTACTTC. The encoded protein is CASSLLATPSEQYF. Combining the CDR3 with reference TRBV5-1 and TRBJ2-7 gives the whole variable domain KAGVTQTPRYLIKTRGQQVTLSCSPISGHRSVSWYQQTPGQGLQFLFEYFSETQRNKGNFPGRFSGRQFSNSRSEMNVSTLELGDSALYLCASSLLATPSEQYFGPGTRLTVT.

The genes are TRBV6-1 and TRBJ1-4; tentatively, D is TRBD1 (5 bases). The germline V gene has CDR1 MNHNS and CDR2 SASEGT. There are 11 residues in the CDR3. Trimming cost V 3 bases and J 14 bases, with 10 bases left between them. This CDR3 is CASSENRGLFF. As DNA, the CDR3 is TGTGCCAGCAGTGAGAATAGGGGCCTGTTTTTT.

This clone was found once. In DNA, the CDR3 is TGTGCCAGCAGTCCCTCCCAAGAGGTCCCAGCCTATGGCTACACCTTC. Its translation: CASSPSQEVPAYGYTF. The V and J genes are TRBV27 and TRBJ1-2; D ambiguous. CDR1 MNHEY and CDR2 SMNVEV come from the germline V gene (reference sequence). CDR3 size: 16 residues. V lost 5 bases and J lost 4, with 20 bases in between.

The rearrangement links TRBV2 to TRBJ1-5; possible D gene TRBD1, 6 bases. The CDR3 has 16 residues. Per the germline V gene, CDR1 is SNHLY and CDR2 is FYNNEI. The V gene lost 6 bases and the J gene lost 1 base, with 16 bases spanning the gap. The CDR3 DNA sequence: TGTGCCAGCAGGTATCGGGGGGGCGGCAGCAATCAGCCCCAGCATTTT. It codes for CASRYRGGGSNQPQHF.

The rearrangement links TRBV6-2 or TRBV6-3 to TRBJ2-7; the match to TRBD2 covers 11 bases. The CDR3 length is 15 residues. Germline loops: CDR1 MNHEY, CDR2 SVGEGT. After removal of 2 bases from V and 4 bases from J, the junction contained 4 bases not matched to a gene. CDR3: CASSYASGGLYEQYF. CDR3 coding DNA: TGTGCCAGCAGTTACGCTAGCGGGGGGTTATACGAGCAGTACTTC.

The chain carries TRBV5-1 and TRBJ2-7; 13 bases fit TRBD2. The junction had 5 bases not matched to a gene; V was cut back by 1 base and J by 4 bases. Germline CDR1 is SGHRS and CDR2 is YFSETQ. This CDR3 contains 16 residues. The CDR3 sequence is CASSLTGTSGVYEQYF. CDR3 sequence (DNA): TGCGCCAGCAGCTTGACCGGGACTAGCGGGGTATACGAGCAGTACTTC.

The rearrangement links TRBV18 to TRBJ1-1, with unresolved D. Germline CDR1 and CDR2: KGHSH and LQKENI. Deletions cut 2 bases from V and 7 bases from J, with 8 bases between. This CDR3 region has 12 residues. CDR3 DNA sequence: TGTGCCAGCTCACCAGTGGGAGGTGAAGCTTTCTTT. Translating gives CASSPVGGEAFF.

The chain employs TRBV7-9 and TRBJ1-4; D is unclear. The CDR3 is 14 residues long. The germline V and J ends were trimmed by 1 base and 2 bases, with 5 bases remaining between them. Germline values: CDR1 SEHNR, CDR2 FQNEAQ (reference sequence). The CDR3 spells CASSLVQTNEKLFF. The CDR3 nucleotides are TGTGCCAGCAGCTTAGTCCAGACTAATGAAAAACTGTTTTTT.

This clone came up a few times. The V call is TRBV4-2, the J call TRBJ2-7; 10 positions agree with TRBD2. J was trimmed by 4 bases and V by 1 base; bases with no gene match: 4. CDR1 is LGHNA, CDR2 YNFKEQ, per germline. CDR3 length: 15 amino acids. The CDR3 sequence is CASSQASGGVYEQYF. The CDR3 coding sequence is TGTGCCAGCAGCCAAGCTAGCGGGGGCGTTTACGAGCAGTACTTC.